Listed below are T cell receptor beta chains from one sample, sequenced in a study of T cell responses to AZD1222 COVID-19 vaccine. Repertoires were generated with immunoSEQ multiplex PCR, while TCRdb's copy carries only in-frame clones and drops some. The repertoire holds approximately 140,000 clones, with 91% as singletons. The specimen comprised peripheral blood, sampled on day 0 of AZD1222 vaccination. The receptors here all came from an adult in good health. Each CDR3 is given with its conserved first and last residue. The D gene is left open where the match is weak. Size values are once, few and many counts, or a class for expanded clones, and some rows have none.

clone size: .
V gene: TRBV6-5
D gene: .
J gene: TRBJ1-1
CDR3 DNA: TGTGCCAGCAGTTATGTTAGCGGTGGCGGCGGAGCTTTCTTT
CDR3 protein: CASSYVSGGGGAFF

clone size: .
V gene: TRBV11-3
D gene: TRBD1
J gene: TRBJ1-3
CDR3 DNA: TGTGCCAGCAGCTTAGGGACAGGGGCTGGAAACACCATATATTTT
CDR3 protein: CASSLGTGAGNTIYF

clone size: once
V gene: TRBV7-3
D gene: TRBD1
J gene: TRBJ2-2
CDR3 DNA: TGTGCCAGCAGCTCCTCAGGGGGCGGGGAGCTGTTTTTT
CDR3 protein: CASSSSGGGELFF

clone size: .
V gene: TRBV9
D gene: .
J gene: TRBJ1-1
CDR3 DNA: TGTGCCAGCAGCGTAGGTGGGCAGAGTTTGATGACTTTCTTT
CDR3 protein: CASSVGGQSLMTFF

clone size: .
V gene: TRBV28
D gene: TRBD2
J gene: TRBJ2-1
CDR3 DNA: TGTGCCAGCAGTTTCTCTGGCGGGGGGAATTACAATGAGCAGTTCTTC
CDR3 protein: CASSFSGGGNYNEQFF

clone size: once
V gene: TRBV19
D gene: TRBD1
J gene: TRBJ1-6
CDR3 DNA: TGTGCCAGTAGGGGACAGGGGGCACATTCACCCCTCCACTTT
CDR3 protein: CASRGQGAHSPLHF

clone size: .
V gene: TRBV11-3
D gene: .
J gene: TRBJ2-1
CDR3 DNA: TGTGCCAGCAGCTTAGAGACAGCCTACAATGAGCAGTTCTTC
CDR3 protein: CASSLETAYNEQFF

clone size: once
V gene: TRBV7-8
D gene: .
J gene: TRBJ2-2
CDR3 DNA: TGTGCCAGCAGCTTAGAGGCCGTTCTGGGGCAGACCGGGGAGCTGTTTTTT
CDR3 protein: CASSLEAVLGQTGELFF

clone size: .
V gene: TRBV7-3
D gene: TRBD1
J gene: TRBJ1-6
CDR3 DNA: TGTGCCAGCAGCCAGGACAGGGCGAATTCACCCCTCCACTTT
CDR3 protein: CASSQDRANSPLHF

clone size: .
V gene: TRBV5-4
D gene: .
J gene: TRBJ2-5
CDR3 DNA: TGTGCCAGCAGCTTGGTAGGGGAAGAGACCCAGTACTTC
CDR3 protein: CASSLVGEETQYF

clone size: .
V gene: TRBV2
D gene: .
J gene: TRBJ2-3
CDR3 DNA: TGTGCCAGCAGTGAGCCAGATACGCAGTATTTT
CDR3 protein: CASSEPDTQYF

clone size: .
V gene: TRBV11-3
D gene: .
J gene: TRBJ2-2
CDR3 DNA: TGTGCCAGCAGCTTAACCGGGGAGCTGTTTTTT
CDR3 protein: CASSLTGELFF

clone size: .
V gene: TRBV18
D gene: TRBD2
J gene: TRBJ2-5
CDR3 DNA: TGTGCCAGCTCACCCCGGGGGGCTAGCGGGACCCAAGAGACCCAGTACTTC
CDR3 protein: CASSPRGASGTQETQYF

clone size: .
V gene: TRBV2
D gene: .
J gene: TRBJ1-2
CDR3 DNA: TGTGCCAGCAGTCCCCTCGACTATGGCTACACCTTC
CDR3 protein: CASSPLDYGYTF

clone size: .
V gene: TRBV11-3
D gene: .
J gene: TRBJ2-2
CDR3 DNA: TGTGCCAGCAGCACCCGTAAGCAGAACACCGGGGAGCTGTTTTTT
CDR3 protein: CASSTRKQNTGELFF

clone size: .
V gene: TRBV7-3
D gene: TRBD2
J gene: TRBJ2-1
CDR3 DNA: TGTGCCAGCAGCTTGTCTAGCGGGGGGGATGAGCAGTTCTTC
CDR3 protein: CASSLSSGGDEQFF

clone size: .
V gene: TRBV28
D gene: TRBD1
J gene: TRBJ1-2
CDR3 DNA: TGTGCCAGCAGTAACCTGGGACAGGGGGCGCGAGGCTACACCTTC
CDR3 protein: CASSNLGQGARGYTF

clone size: .
V gene: TRBV14
D gene: .
J gene: TRBJ2-5
CDR3 DNA: TGTGCCAGCAGCCAAGGTCCAGGGAGAGCTTCCGAGACCCAGTACTTC
CDR3 protein: CASSQGPGRASETQYF

clone size: .
V gene: TRBV5-6
D gene: .
J gene: TRBJ2-7
CDR3 DNA: TGTGCCAGCAGCTTTCGGGGCCAACTCTCCTACGAGCAGTACTTC
CDR3 protein: CASSFRGQLSYEQYF

clone size: .
V gene: TRBV14
D gene: .
J gene: TRBJ2-2
CDR3 DNA: TGTGCCAGCAGCCGGCCCCGACAGGATCGCGCGAACACCGGGGAGCTGTTTTTT
CDR3 protein: CASSRPRQDRANTGELFF

clone size: .
V gene: TRBV5-4
D gene: .
J gene: TRBJ1-1
CDR3 DNA: TGTGCCAGCAGCTTGGACGGCAGGGCCTACACTGAAGCTTTCTTT
CDR3 protein: CASSLDGRAYTEAFF

clone size: .
V gene: TRBV30
D gene: .
J gene: TRBJ2-1
CDR3 DNA: TGTGCCTGGAGTGTATACGGCGGCAATGAGCAGTTCTTC
CDR3 protein: CAWSVYGGNEQFF

clone size: .
V gene: TRBV3-1/TRBV3-2
D gene: .
J gene: TRBJ2-5
CDR3 DNA: TGTGCCAGCAGGCCTACGTACCAAGAGACCCAGTACTTC
CDR3 protein: CASRPTYQETQYF

clone size: .
V gene: TRBV7-6
D gene: TRBD1
J gene: TRBJ1-1
CDR3 DNA: TGTGCCAGCAGTAAGACAGGGGGCGATGAAGCTTTCTTT
CDR3 protein: CASSKTGGDEAFF

clone size: .
V gene: TRBV12-3/TRBV12-4
D gene: TRBD1
J gene: TRBJ2-1
CDR3 DNA: TGTGCCAGCAGAGGGACAGGCTATGAGCAGTTCTTC
CDR3 protein: CASRGTGYEQFF

clone size: .
V gene: TRBV4-3
D gene: .
J gene: TRBJ2-1
CDR3 DNA: TGCGCCAGCAGCCAAGATGGAGACGGGGCCACCTCCTACAATGAGCAGTTCTTC
CDR3 protein: CASSQDGDGATSYNEQFF

clone size: .
V gene: TRBV30
D gene: .
J gene: TRBJ2-3
CDR3 DNA: TGTGCCTGGAGTAAAGGGAATGGGGCAGATACGCAGTATTTT
CDR3 protein: CAWSKGNGADTQYF

clone size: .
V gene: TRBV6-5
D gene: .
J gene: TRBJ1-1
CDR3 DNA: TGTGCCAGCTCGGGGCAGGAGAACACTGAAGCTTTCTTT
CDR3 protein: CASSGQENTEAFF

clone size: .
V gene: TRBV7-8
D gene: TRBD2
J gene: TRBJ2-1
CDR3 DNA: TGTGCCAGCAGCTTAGCGGGGTTCCTAGCGGGAGGGGGCAATGAGCAGTTCTTC
CDR3 protein: CASSLAGFLAGGGNEQFF

clone size: few
V gene: TRBV5-1
D gene: .
J gene: TRBJ1-3
CDR3 DNA: TGCGCCAGCAGCTTGGGGTCCGACTTCGGAAACACCATATATTTT
CDR3 protein: CASSLGSDFGNTIYF

clone size: once
V gene: TRBV20-1
D gene: .
J gene: TRBJ1-1
CDR3 DNA: TGCAGTGCTAGTTCGGGGGGAGGGAAAGCTTTCTTT
CDR3 protein: CSASSGGGKAFF

clone size: .
V gene: TRBV5-4
D gene: .
J gene: TRBJ1-6
CDR3 DNA: TGTGCCACAATGGACAGAAATTCACCCCTCCACTTT
CDR3 protein: CATMDRNSPLHF

clone size: .
V gene: TRBV9
D gene: .
J gene: TRBJ2-2
CDR3 DNA: TGTGCCAGCAGCTTCCTAGGTTCTACCGGGGAGCTGTTTTTT
CDR3 protein: CASSFLGSTGELFF

clone size: few
V gene: TRBV5-1
D gene: .
J gene: TRBJ1-5
CDR3 DNA: TGCGCCAGCAGCTTGGGGCGTGGGCAGCCCCAGCATTTT
CDR3 protein: CASSLGRGQPQHF

clone size: once
V gene: TRBV9
D gene: .
J gene: TRBJ2-5
CDR3 DNA: TGTGCCAGCAGCGAAGGTGAGGAGACCCAGTACTTC
CDR3 protein: CASSEGEETQYF

clone size: .
V gene: TRBV9
D gene: TRBD1
J gene: TRBJ2-1
CDR3 DNA: TGTGCCAGCAGCGTAGCAGGGGGTTGGATCAATGAGCAGTTCTTC
CDR3 protein: CASSVAGGWINEQFF

clone size: .
V gene: TRBV24-1
D gene: .
J gene: TRBJ2-3
CDR3 DNA: TGTGCCACCAGTGATGCCGGAGGTGGCGGGGAGGATACGCAGTATTTT
CDR3 protein: CATSDAGGGGEDTQYF

clone size: .
V gene: TRBV28
D gene: TRBD1
J gene: TRBJ1-5
CDR3 DNA: TGTGCCAGCACCCCGACAGGGTTTGAGCCCCAGCATTTT
CDR3 protein: CASTPTGFEPQHF

clone size: .
V gene: TRBV19
D gene: TRBD1
J gene: TRBJ1-1
CDR3 DNA: TGTGCCGCCGGGACAGGCCTTTTTCGGGCTTTCTTT
CDR3 protein: CAAGTGLFRAFF

clone size: .
V gene: TRBV5-4
D gene: .
J gene: TRBJ2-1
CDR3 DNA: TGTGCCAGCAGCTCGGATCAGGGGAGCTCCTACAATGAGCAGTTCTTC
CDR3 protein: CASSSDQGSSYNEQFF

clone size: .
V gene: TRBV11-3
D gene: .
J gene: TRBJ2-3
CDR3 DNA: TGTGCCAGCAGCTCGACAGGGACTAGCACAGATACGCAGTATTTT
CDR3 protein: CASSSTGTSTDTQYF

clone size: few
V gene: TRBV10-2
D gene: .
J gene: TRBJ1-5
CDR3 DNA: TGCGCCAGCAGTGAAACAGGCGGGCAGCCCCAGCATTTT
CDR3 protein: CASSETGGQPQHF

clone size: .
V gene: TRBV28
D gene: .
J gene: TRBJ1-6
CDR3 DNA: TGTGCCAGCAAGGTCCGACAGTCTAATTCACCCCTCCACTTT
CDR3 protein: CASKVRQSNSPLHF

clone size: .
V gene: TRBV7-2
D gene: .
J gene: TRBJ1-2
CDR3 DNA: TGTGCCAGCAGCTCGTATCGGTGGGCTGGCTACACCTTC
CDR3 protein: CASSSYRWAGYTF

clone size: .
V gene: TRBV3-1/TRBV3-2
D gene: .
J gene: TRBJ1-1
CDR3 DNA: TGTGCCAGCAGCAGCCCGCGGGGAGGGGTGACTGAAGCTTTCTTT
CDR3 protein: CASSSPRGGVTEAFF

clone size: once
V gene: TRBV2
D gene: .
J gene: TRBJ1-2
CDR3 DNA: TGTGCCAGCAGTCCAGGGATGGCAGGCTACACCTTC
CDR3 protein: CASSPGMAGYTF